The 18 T cell receptor delta chains in this list originate from one sample, sequenced in a study of gamma-delta T cells after stem cell transplantation. TCRdb made new clone calls on the RT-PCR reads using CATT. The data contain about 2,800 delta-chain clones, just under 3.5% of them seen just once; the ten biggest clones take up around 26%. The sequenced material came from gamma-delta T cells. The source is a human donor. It is not recorded whose cells these are; they may come from a transplant donor.

Notes on this clone: This may come from a read error, since a much larger clone is one base off. The sample carries other DNA sequences with the same CDR3. The genes are TRDV2 and TRDJ1, with TRDD3 identical over 9 bases. V was pared by 4 bases and J by 0 bases, with 14 bases of the junction left unmatched. CDR3 size: 18 residues. Per the germline V gene, CDR1 is GEAIGNYY and CDR2 is EKD. Here the CDR3 reads CACETLLGDTRYTDKLIF. The CDR3, as DNA: TGTGCCTGTGAAACCTTACTGGGGGACACCCGGTACACCGATAAACTCATCTTT.

This clone was detected only a few times. This chain links TRDV1 with TRDJ1; TRDD3 matches 7 bases. Germline V gene data show CDR1 as TSWWSYY and CDR2 as QGS. The junction had 12 bases not matched to a gene; V was cut back by 0 bases and J by 2 bases. The CDR3 has 18 residues. The CDR3 DNA sequence: TGTGCTCTTGGGGAACTAATCCCCGACTGGGGTCGAACCGATAAACTCATCTTT. It encodes CALGELIPDWGRTDKLIF.

This clone appeared a few times. The TCRdb record carries a much larger clone's protein, which differs from this DNA's translation at residue 5; a read error is the likely cause, and the protein listed here is the DNA translation. J is TRDJ1 and V is TRDV2; no clear D. The CDR3 sequence is 14 residues long. Germline V gene data show CDR1 as GEAIGNYY and CDR2 as EKD. The V and J ends lost 2 bases and 0 bases respectively, with 9 bases between them. In DNA, the CDR3 is TGTGCCTGTGACATCGTTACGAACACCGATAAACTCATCTTT. Protein sequence: CACDIVTNTDKLIF.

This clone rates as medium-sized. A much larger clone is a single base away; this may be a read error. The same CDR3 can be traced to other DNA sequences in this sample. The CDR3 DNA reads as TGTGCCTGCGACACCCTGGGGGCCCGGGGCGATAAACTCATCTTT. It specifies CACDTLGARGDKLIF. The V call is TRDV2, the J call TRDJ1, with 7 bases aligning to TRDD3. The CDR3 runs to 15 residues. The germline gives CDR1 GEAIGNYY, CDR2 EKD.

This clone appeared a few times. A much larger clonotype is one base distant, so this may be a read error. The CDR3 DNA follows: TGTGCCTGTGACCTCGTACTGGGGGGCACCGGGAGCTCCTGGGACATCCGACAGATGTTTTTC. Translation: CACDLVLGGTGSSWDIRQMFF. V and J are TRDV2 and TRDJ3; 8 positions match TRDD3. The germline CDR1 and CDR2 sequences are GEAIGNYY and EKD. The CDR3 sequence is 21 residues long.

Relative to its sample, this clone is medium-sized. The chain links TRDV2 to TRDJ3, with 13 bases fitting TRDD3. The ends lost 4 bases at V and 2 bases at J; junction bases unmatched: 4. This CDR3 is 18 amino acids long. The germline V gene has CDR1 GEAIGNYY and CDR2 EKD. In DNA form, the CDR3 reads TGTGCCTGTGATACTGGGGGATACGACGCCTGGGACACCCGACAGATGTTTTTC. Protein product: CACDTGGYDAWDTRQMFF.

This clone was observed a few times. TCRdb lists the protein of a much larger clone for this DNA, which differs at residue 11, so this is likely a read error; the protein given here is translated from the DNA itself. The V gene is TRDV2, the J gene TRDJ1; the match to TRDD3 covers 11 bases. J was trimmed by 2 bases and V by 0 bases; bases with no gene match: 10. Per the germline V gene, CDR1 is GEAIGNYY and CDR2 is EKD. The CDR3 has 18 amino acids. The CDR3 protein is CACDTLGDTVGGTDKLIF. CDR3 nucleotide sequence: TGTGCCTGTGACACCCTGGGGGATACAGTGGGTGGAACCGATAAACTCATCTTT.

This clone qualifies as medium-sized (0.01 to 0.1%). Only one base separates this from a far larger clonotype, so it likely reflects a read error. The chain couples TRDV2 to TRDJ1, with 11 bases fitting TRDD3. In germline, CDR1 is GEAIGNYY, CDR2 EKD. The CDR3 loop spans 20 amino acids. The V gene end was trimmed by 5 bases and the J gene end by 0 bases; junction bases not matched to a gene: 19. The chain's CDR3 is CACGLVLGDNNAPYTDKLIF. The CDR3 DNA follows: TGTGCCTGTGGCCTAGTACTGGGGGATAATAATGCCCCCTACACCGATAAACTCATCTTT.

In this sample, this clone turned up a few times. The chain couples TRDV2 to TRDJ1, with 9 bases lining up with TRDD3. After removal of 3 bases from V and 0 bases from J, the junction contained 7 bases not matched to a gene. The CDR3 has 16 amino acids. Germline V gene sequence: CDR1 GEAIGNYY, CDR2 EKD. The CDR3 DNA reads TGTGCCTGTGACTCCTTACTGGGGGAGAACACCGATAAACTCATCTTT. Encoded protein: CACDSLLGENTDKLIF.

Concerning this clone itself: A clone one base away is much larger, so this may be a read error. The identical CDR3 is also encoded by other nucleotide sequences in the sample. The chain combines TRDV2 with TRDJ1, with TRDD3 matching over 13 bases. There are 20 residues in the CDR3. Germline CDR1 reads GEAIGNYY; CDR2 reads EKD. This CDR3 reads CACDTGSLLGDTVDTDKLIF. In nucleotides, the CDR3 is TGTGCCTGTGACACCGGTTCTTTACTGGGGGATACGGTGGACACTGATAAACTCATCTTT.

Turning to this clone: The protein recorded in TCRdb matches a much larger clone and deviates from this DNA's translation at residue 15, suggesting a read error; the protein here is obtained by translating the DNA. The CDR3 protein is CACDTGTGGYATWDARQMFF. CDR3 in DNA: TGTGCCTGTGACACGGGTACTGGGGGATATGCCACCTGGGACGCCCGACAGATGTTTTTC. J is TRDJ3 and V is TRDV2, with 11 positions matching TRDD3. The CDR3 is made up of 20 amino acids. Per germline, CDR1 GEAIGNYY and CDR2 EKD.

This clone came up a few times. This chain uses TRDV2 with TRDJ1, with 11 bases aligning to TRDD3. Germline V lookup: CDR1 GEAIGNYY, CDR2 EKD. V gave up 3 bases and J gave up 1 base; unmatched junction bases: 6. The CDR3 consists of 16 residues. In DNA form, the CDR3 reads TGTGCCTGTGACGTGCTGGGGGATACTCTCACCGATAAACTCATCTTT. It is translated as CACDVLGDTLTDKLIF.

This clone qualifies as medium-sized. The same CDR3 also results from other DNA sequences found in this sample. The chain recombines TRDV2 with TRDJ1; TRDD3 aligns across 13 bases. The length of the CDR3 is 19 residues. V shed 0 bases and J 2 bases; nucleotides not matched to a gene: 11. Per germline, CDR1 GEAIGNYY and CDR2 EKD. CDR3 region: CACDTVKETGGYATDKLIF. In DNA form, the CDR3 reads TGTGCCTGTGACACCGTCAAGGAAACTGGGGGATACGCGACCGATAAACTCATCTTT.

This clone rates as medium-sized (0.01 to 0.1%). A read error is the likely source, as a far larger clone sits one nucleotide away. Other DNA sequences within the sample encode an identical CDR3. V gene TRDV2 combines with J gene TRDJ1, with 12 bases matching TRDD3. CDR1 and CDR2 from the germline V gene are GEAIGNYY and EKD. The CDR3 totals 14 residues. The CDR3 reads CACDVLGDTYKLIF. The DNA for the CDR3 is TGCGCCTGTGATGTACTGGGGGATACCTATAAACTCATCTTT.

Notes on this clone: TCRdb assigns this DNA the protein of a much larger clone, which departs from its translation at residue 11; this likely reflects a read error, and the protein shown comes from translating the DNA. The V and J genes are TRDV2 and TRDJ1; possible D gene TRDD3, 6 bases. CDR1 is GEAIGNYY, CDR2 EKD, per germline. This CDR3 comprises 15 residues. CDR3: CACDTVGGNTGKLIF. In DNA form, the CDR3 reads TGTGCCTGTGACACCGTTGGGGGGAACACCGGTAAACTCATCTTT.

Relative to its sample, this clone is medium-sized (0.01 to 0.1%). Since a far larger clone is one base different, this is likely a read error. The V and J genes are TRDV2 and TRDJ1, with TRDD3 identical over 11 bases. CDR3 length: 18 residues. In germline, CDR1 is GEAIGNYY, CDR2 EKD. CDR3 amino acids: CACGTVSWAGGYSDKLIF. CDR3 in DNA: TGTGCCTGTGGCACCGTTTCCTGGGCTGGGGGATACTCCGATAAACTCATCTTT.

This clone is large. The genes are TRDV2 and TRDJ1, with 11 bases that match TRDD3. Germline V gene data show CDR1 as GEAIGNYY and CDR2 as EKD. The CDR3 extends over 17 amino acids. With 0 bases clipped from V and 1 base from J, the junction kept 6 bases outside the gene matches. The CDR3 region has the DNA TGTGCCTGTGACACCCTGTCTGGGGGATACCTCACCGATAAACTCATCTTT. Protein: CACDTLSGGYLTDKLIF.

A note on this clone: This may arise from a read error, as a much more abundant clone is one base away. The rearrangement uses TRDV2 and TRDJ3; 12 bases are shared with TRDD3. The germline V gene has CDR1 GEAIGNYY and CDR2 EKD. This CDR3 has 21 amino acids. In nucleotides, the CDR3 is TGTGCCAGTGACCCTACCTCCGGACTGGGGGATACAACATGGGACACCCGACAGATGTTTTTC. This sequence encodes CASDPTSGLGDTTWDTRQMFF.